This paragraph covers one T cell receptor (beta chain) sequence. The immunoSEQ assay was v3.0, run at survey level. Data came from immunoSEQ multiplex PCR; TCRdb stores just in-frame clones and leaves some out. Here the sample spans some 25,000 clones, 75% to 90% being singletons. V dropped 5 bases and J dropped 3; count of bases not matched to a gene: 4. The CDR3 totals 15 residues. From germline, CDR1 is SGHTA and CDR2 FQGNSA. No fewer than two post-ART and no fewer than one pre-ART PBMC samples existed for each donor. The data are from a study of long-term antiretroviral therapy in people with HIV. This sequence originates from a young man with HIV. The sample was unsorted PBMCs, taken about 4.1 years after starting antiretroviral therapy. J is TRBJ2-1 and V is TRBV7-2, with 10 nucleotides matching TRBD2. CDR3: CASSITSGNYNEQFF. Here the CDR3 DNA reads TGTGCCAGCAGCATCACTAGCGGGAACTACAATGAGCAGTTCTTC.